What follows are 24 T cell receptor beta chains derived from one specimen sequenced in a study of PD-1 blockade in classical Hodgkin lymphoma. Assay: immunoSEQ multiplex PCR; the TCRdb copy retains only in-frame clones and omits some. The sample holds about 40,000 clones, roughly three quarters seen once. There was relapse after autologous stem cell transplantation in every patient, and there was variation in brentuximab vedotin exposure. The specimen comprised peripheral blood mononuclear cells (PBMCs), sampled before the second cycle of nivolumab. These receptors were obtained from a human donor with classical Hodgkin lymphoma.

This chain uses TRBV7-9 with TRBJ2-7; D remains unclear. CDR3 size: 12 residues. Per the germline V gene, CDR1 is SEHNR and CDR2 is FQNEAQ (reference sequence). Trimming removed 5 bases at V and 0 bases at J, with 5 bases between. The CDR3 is CASSTLSYEQYF. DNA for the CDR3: TGTGCCAGCAGCACCCTCTCCTACGAGCAGTACTTC.

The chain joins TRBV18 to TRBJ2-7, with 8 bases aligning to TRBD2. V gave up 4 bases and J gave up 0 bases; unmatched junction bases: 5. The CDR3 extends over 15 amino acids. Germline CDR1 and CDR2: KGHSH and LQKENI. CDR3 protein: CASSLLAVSSYEQYF. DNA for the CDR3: TGTGCCAGCTCACTACTAGCGGTGAGCTCCTACGAGCAGTACTTC.

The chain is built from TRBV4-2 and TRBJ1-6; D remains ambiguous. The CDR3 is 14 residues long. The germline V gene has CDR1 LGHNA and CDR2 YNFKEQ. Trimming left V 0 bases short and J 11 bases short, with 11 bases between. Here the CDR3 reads CASSQERSLAPLHF. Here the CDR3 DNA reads TGTGCCAGCAGCCAAGAAAGGAGCCTCGCACCCCTCCACTTT.

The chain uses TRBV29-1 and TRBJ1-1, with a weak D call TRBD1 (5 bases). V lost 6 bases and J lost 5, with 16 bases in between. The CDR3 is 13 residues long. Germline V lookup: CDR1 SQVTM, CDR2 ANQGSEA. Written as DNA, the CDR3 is TGCAGCGTCCTCCTCGCAGGGAGTACTGAAGCTTTCTTT. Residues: CSVLLAGSTEAFF.

The CDR3 DNA reads as TGTGCCAGCAGCTTATTCGCCCTCGGGACCGGCGGGAGCACAGATACGCAGTATTTT. It encodes CASSLFALGTGGSTDTQYF. This chain joins TRBV13 and TRBJ2-3; the D call may be TRBD1 or TRBD2 (5 bases each). V was trimmed by 2 bases and J by 0 bases, leaving 21 bases between them. The CDR3 runs to 19 residues. Germline-derived CDR1 and CDR2 are PRHDT and FYEKMQ (reference sequence).

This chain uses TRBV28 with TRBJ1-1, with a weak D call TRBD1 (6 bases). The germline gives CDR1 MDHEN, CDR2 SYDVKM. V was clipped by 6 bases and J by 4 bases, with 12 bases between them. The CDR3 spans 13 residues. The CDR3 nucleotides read TGTGCCAGCAGGTGGGGGGCGCGCACTGAAGCTTTCTTT. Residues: CASRWGARTEAFF.

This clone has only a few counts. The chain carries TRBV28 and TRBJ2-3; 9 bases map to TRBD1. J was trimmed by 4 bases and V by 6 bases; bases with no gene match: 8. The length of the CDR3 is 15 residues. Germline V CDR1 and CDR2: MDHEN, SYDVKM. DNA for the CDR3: TGTGCCAGCAGCTCGGACAGGGGAAACGCAGATACGCAGTATTTT. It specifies CASSSDRGNADTQYF. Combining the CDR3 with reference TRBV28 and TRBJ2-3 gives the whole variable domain DVKVTQSSRYLVKRTGEKVFLECVQDMDHENMFWYRQDPGLGLRLIYFSYDVKMKEKGDIPEGYSVSREKKERFSLILESASTNQTSMYLCASSSDRGNADTQYFGPGTRLTVL.

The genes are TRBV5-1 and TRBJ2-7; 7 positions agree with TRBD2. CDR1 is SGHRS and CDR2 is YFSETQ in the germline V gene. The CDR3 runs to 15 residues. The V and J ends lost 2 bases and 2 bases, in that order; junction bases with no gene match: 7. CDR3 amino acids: CASSLGSGPTYEQYF. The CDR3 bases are TGCGCCAGCAGCTTAGGTAGCGGGCCAACCTACGAGCAGTACTTC.

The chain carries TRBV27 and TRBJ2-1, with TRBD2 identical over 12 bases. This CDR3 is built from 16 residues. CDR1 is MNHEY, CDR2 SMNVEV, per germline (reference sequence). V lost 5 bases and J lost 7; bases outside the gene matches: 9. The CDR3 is CASSLRLLAGGNEQFF. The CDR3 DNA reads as TGTGCCAGCAGTCTACGACTCCTAGCGGGGGGGAATGAGCAGTTCTTC.

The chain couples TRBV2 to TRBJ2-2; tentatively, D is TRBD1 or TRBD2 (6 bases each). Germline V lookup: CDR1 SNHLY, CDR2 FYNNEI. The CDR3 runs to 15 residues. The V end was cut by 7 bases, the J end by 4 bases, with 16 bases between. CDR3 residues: CASTEGGWGTGELFF. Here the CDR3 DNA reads TGTGCCAGCACCGAGGGGGGATGGGGCACCGGGGAGCTGTTTTTT.

CDR3 sequence (DNA): TGTGCCAGCAGCCGACCTAGCGGGGCTAGCACAGATACGCAGTATTTT. This encodes CASSRPSGASTDTQYF. The chain uses TRBV28 and TRBJ2-3; 9 nucleotides agree with TRBD2. The ends lost 6 bases at V and 0 bases at J; junction bases unmatched: 7. The CDR3 is 16 amino acids. CDR1 is MDHEN and CDR2 is SYDVKM in the germline V gene.

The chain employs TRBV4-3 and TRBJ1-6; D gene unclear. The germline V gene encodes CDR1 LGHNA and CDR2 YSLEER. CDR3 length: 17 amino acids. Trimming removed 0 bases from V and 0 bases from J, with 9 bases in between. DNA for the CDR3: TGCGCCAGCAGCCAAGATAGGGCAGCCTCCTATAATTCACCCCTCCACTTT. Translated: CASSQDRAASYNSPLHF.

The CDR3 loop reads CASSFGRTHAMNTEAFF. The CDR3 DNA follows: TGCGCCAGCAGCTTCGGAAGGACCCATGCTATGAACACTGAAGCTTTCTTT. This rearrangement joins TRBV5-1 to TRBJ1-1; D is undetermined. There are 17 residues in the CDR3. Germline CDR1 SGHRS, CDR2 YFSETQ. Trimming cost V 2 bases and J 0 bases, with 17 bases left between them. Together with reference TRBV5-1 and TRBJ1-1, the CDR3 gives the full variable domain: KAGVTQTPRYLIKTRGQQVTLSCSPISGHRSVSWYQQTPGQGLQFLFEYFSETQRNKGNFPGRFSGRQFSNSRSEMNVSTLELGDSALYLCASSFGRTHAMNTEAFFGQGTRLTVV.

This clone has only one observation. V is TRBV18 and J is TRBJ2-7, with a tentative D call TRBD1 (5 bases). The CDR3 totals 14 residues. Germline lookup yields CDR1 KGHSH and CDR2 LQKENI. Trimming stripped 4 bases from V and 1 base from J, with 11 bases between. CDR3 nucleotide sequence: TGTGCCAGCTCACGAACAGGAGAATCCTACGAGCAGTACTTC. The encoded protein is CASSRTGESYEQYF.

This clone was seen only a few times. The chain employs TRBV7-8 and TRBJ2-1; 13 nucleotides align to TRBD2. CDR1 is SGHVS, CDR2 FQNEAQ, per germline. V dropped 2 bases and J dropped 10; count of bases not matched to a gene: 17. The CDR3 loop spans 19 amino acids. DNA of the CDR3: TGTGCCAGCAGCTTACGCCCGGGACTAGCGGGGAGCAGCCTTCCGGAGCAGTTCTTC. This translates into CASSLRPGLAGSSLPEQFF. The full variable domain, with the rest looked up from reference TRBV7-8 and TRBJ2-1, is GAGVSQSPRYKVAKRGQDVALRCDPISGHVSLFWYQQALGQGPEFLTYFQNEAQLDKSGLPSDRFFAERPEGSVSTLKIQRTQQEDSAVYLCASSLRPGLAGSSLPEQFFGPGTRLTVL.

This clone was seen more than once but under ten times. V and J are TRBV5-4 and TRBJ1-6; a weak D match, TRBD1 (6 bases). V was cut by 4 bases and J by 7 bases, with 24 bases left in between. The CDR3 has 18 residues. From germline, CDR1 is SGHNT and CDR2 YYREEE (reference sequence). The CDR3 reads CASSHLAGQPTPNSPLHF. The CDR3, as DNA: TGTGCCAGCAGCCACCTGGCCGGACAGCCAACTCCGAATTCACCCCTCCACTTT.

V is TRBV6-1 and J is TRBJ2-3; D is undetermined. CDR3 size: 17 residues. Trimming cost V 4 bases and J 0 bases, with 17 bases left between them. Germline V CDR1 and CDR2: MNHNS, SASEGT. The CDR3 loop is CASSAQTAWASTDTQYF. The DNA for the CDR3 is TGTGCCAGCAGTGCCCAAACCGCGTGGGCTAGCACAGATACGCAGTATTTT.

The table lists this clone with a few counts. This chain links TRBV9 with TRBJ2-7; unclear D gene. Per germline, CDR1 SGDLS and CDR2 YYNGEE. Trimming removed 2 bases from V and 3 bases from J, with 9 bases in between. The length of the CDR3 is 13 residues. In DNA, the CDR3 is TGTGCCAGCAGCGTCTCGGACGGCTACGAGCAGTACTTC. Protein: CASSVSDGYEQYF.

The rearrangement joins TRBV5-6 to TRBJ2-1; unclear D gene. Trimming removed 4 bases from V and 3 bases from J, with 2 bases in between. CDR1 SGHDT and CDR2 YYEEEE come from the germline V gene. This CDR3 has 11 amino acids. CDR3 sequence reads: CASSLYNEQFF. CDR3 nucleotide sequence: TGTGCCAGCAGCCTCTACAATGAGCAGTTCTTC.

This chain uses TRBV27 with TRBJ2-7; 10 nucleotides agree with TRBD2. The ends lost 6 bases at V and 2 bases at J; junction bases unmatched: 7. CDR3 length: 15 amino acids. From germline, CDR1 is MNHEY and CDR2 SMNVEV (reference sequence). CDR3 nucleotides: TGTGCCAGCAGCTCCGCTAGCGGGAGAGCCTACGAGCAGTACTTC. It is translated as CASSSASGRAYEQYF.

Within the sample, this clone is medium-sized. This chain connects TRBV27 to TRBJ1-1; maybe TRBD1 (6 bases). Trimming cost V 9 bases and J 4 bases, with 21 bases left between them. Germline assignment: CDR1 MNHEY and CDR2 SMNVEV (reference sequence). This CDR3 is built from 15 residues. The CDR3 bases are TGTGCCAGTAGTCGTCGACAGGCCCGCGGCACTGAAGCTTTCTTT. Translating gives CASSRRQARGTEAFF.

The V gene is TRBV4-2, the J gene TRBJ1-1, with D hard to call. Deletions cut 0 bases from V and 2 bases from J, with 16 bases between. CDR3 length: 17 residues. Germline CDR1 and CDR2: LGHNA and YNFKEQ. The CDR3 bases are TGTGCCAGCAGCCAAGAATACCAATCCCGGACCAACACTGAAGCTTTCTTT. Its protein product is CASSQEYQSRTNTEAFF.

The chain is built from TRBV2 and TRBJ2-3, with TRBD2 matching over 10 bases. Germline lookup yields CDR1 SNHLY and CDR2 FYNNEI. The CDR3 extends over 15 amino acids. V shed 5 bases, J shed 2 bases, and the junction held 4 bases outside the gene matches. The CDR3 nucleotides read TGTGCCAGCAGTCTAGCGGGAGTCGACACAGATACGCAGTATTTT. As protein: CASSLAGVDTDTQYF.

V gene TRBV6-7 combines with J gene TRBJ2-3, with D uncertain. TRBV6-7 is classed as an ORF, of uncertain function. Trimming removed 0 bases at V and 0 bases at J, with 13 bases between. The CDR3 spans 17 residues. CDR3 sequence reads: CASSYSEFPSSTDTQYF. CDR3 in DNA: TGTGCCAGCAGTTACTCGGAGTTTCCCTCTAGCACAGATACGCAGTATTTT.